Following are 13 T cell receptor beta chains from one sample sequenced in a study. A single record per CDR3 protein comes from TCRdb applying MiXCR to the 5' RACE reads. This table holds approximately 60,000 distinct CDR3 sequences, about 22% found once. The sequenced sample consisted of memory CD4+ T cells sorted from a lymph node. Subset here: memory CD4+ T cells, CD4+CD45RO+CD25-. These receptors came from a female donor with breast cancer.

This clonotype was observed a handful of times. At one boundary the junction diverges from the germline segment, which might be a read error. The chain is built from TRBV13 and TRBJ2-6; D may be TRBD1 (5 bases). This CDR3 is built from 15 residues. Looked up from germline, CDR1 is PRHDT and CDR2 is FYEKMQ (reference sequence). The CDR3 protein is CASSSQGSGANALTF. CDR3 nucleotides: TGTGCCAGCAGCTCCCAGGGATCTGGGGCCAACGCCCTGACTTTC. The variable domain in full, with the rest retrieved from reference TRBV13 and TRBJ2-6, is AAGVIQSPRHLIKEKRETATLKCYPIPRHDTVYWYQQGPGQDPQFLISFYEKMQSDKGSIPDRFSAQQFSDYHSELNMSSLELGDSALYFCASSSQGSGANALTFGAGSRLTVL.

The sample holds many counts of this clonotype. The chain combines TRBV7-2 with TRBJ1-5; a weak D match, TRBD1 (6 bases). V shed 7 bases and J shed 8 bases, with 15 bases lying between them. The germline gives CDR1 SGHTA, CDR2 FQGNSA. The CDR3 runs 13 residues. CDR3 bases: TGTGCCAGCAACCTACAGGGTTGGGAGCCCCAGCATTTT. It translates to CASNLQGWEPQHF.

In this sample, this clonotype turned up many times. The CDR3 DNA reads TGCAGTGCTACCCACCACCAAGAGACCCAGTACTTC. Its protein product is CSATHHQETQYF. This sequence joins TRBV20-1 and TRBJ2-5; D gene ambiguous. From germline, CDR1 is DFQATT and CDR2 SNEGSKA (reference sequence). CDR3 length: 12 residues. The V end was cut by 4 bases, the J end by 0 bases, with 6 bases between.

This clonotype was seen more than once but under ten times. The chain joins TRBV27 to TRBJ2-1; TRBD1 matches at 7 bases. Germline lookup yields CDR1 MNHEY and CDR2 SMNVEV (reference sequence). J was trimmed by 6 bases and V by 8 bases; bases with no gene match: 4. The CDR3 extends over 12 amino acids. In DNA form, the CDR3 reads TGTGCCAGCGATAGGGGGCGCAATGAGCAGTTCTTC. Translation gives CASDRGRNEQFF.

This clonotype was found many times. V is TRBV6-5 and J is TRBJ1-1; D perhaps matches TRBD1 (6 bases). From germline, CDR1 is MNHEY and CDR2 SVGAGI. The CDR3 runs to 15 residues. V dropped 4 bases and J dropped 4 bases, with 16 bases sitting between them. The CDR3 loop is CASSSHTGRSTEAFF. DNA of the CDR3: TGTGCCAGCAGTTCCCACACAGGGCGGAGCACTGAAGCTTTCTTT.

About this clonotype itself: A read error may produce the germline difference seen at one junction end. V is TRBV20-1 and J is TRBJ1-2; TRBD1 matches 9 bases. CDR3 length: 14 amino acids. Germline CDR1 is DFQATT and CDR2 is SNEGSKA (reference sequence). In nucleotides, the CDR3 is TGCAGTGCTAGAGGGACAGGGGCCGACTATGGCCACACCTTC. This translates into CSARGTGADYGHTF.

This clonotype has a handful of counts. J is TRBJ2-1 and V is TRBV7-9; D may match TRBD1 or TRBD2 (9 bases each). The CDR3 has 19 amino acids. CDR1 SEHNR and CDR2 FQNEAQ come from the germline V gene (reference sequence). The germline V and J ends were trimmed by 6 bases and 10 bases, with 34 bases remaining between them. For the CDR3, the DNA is TGTGCCAGCAGTCAGCCGGGACAGGGTTGGCTAGCGGGATCAGGCGAGCAGTTCTTC. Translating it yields CASSQPGQGWLAGSGEQFF.

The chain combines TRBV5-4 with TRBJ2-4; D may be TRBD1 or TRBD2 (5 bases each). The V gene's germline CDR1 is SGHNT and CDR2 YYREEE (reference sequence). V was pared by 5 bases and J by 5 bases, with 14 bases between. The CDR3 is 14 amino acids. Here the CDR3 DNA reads TGTGCCAGCAGTCTTCCCGGGACGGAAAACATTCAGTACTTC. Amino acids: CASSLPGTENIQYF.

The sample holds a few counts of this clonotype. The DNA for the CDR3 is TGCAGTGCTCCGCCGACAGGGGGAAACTATGGCTACACCTTC. It translates to CSAPPTGGNYGYTF. V gene TRBV20-1 combines with J gene TRBJ1-2; 9 bases match TRBD1. CDR3 size: 14 residues. Per germline, CDR1 DFQATT and CDR2 SNEGSKA (reference sequence). The J segment lost 2 bases and the V segment lost 5 bases, leaving 6 bases of the junction unmatched.

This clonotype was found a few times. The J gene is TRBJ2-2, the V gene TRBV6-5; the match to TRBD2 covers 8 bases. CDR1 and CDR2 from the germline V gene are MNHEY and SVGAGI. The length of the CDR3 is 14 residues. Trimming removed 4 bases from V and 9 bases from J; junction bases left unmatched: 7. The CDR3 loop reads CASSSLRGARELFF. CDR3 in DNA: TGTGCCAGCAGTTCCCTGCGGGGGGCGAGGGAGCTGTTTTTT.

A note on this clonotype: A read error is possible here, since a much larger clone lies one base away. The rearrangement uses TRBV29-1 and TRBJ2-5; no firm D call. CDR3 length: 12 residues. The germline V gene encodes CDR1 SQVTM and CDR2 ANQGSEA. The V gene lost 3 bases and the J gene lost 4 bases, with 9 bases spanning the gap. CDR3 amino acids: CSVEAAGETQYF. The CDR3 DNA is TGCAGCGTTGAGGCAGCTGGAGAGACCCAGTACTTC.

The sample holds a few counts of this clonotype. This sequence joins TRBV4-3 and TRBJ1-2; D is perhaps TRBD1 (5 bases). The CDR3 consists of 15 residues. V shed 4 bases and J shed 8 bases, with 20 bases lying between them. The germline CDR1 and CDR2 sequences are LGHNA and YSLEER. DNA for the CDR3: TGCGCCAGCAGCCTTCTTGGGACTGCCCTTCGGGGCTACACCTTC. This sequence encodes CASSLLGTALRGYTF.

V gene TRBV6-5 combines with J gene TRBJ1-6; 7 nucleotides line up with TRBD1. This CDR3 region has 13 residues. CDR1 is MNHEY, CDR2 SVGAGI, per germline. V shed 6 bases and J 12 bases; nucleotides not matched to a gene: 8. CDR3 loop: CASSAGGNVPLHF. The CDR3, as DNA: TGTGCCAGCAGCGCAGGGGGTAACGTACCCCTCCACTTT.